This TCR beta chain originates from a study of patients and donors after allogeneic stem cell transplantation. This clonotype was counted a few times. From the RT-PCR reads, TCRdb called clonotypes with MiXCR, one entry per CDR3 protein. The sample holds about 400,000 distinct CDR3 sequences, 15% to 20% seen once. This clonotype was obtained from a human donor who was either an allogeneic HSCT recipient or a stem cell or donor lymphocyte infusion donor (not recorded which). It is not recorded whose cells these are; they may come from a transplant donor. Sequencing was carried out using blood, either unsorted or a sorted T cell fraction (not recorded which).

CDR3 coding DNA: TGTGCCAGCAGCCAAGCAGGGGTGGGACCCTCTGTTCGGAACACCTTC. Translated, it gives CASSQAGVGPSVRNTF. This chain connects TRBV14 to TRBJ1-2, with D perhaps matching TRBD1 (6 bases). V was cut by 1 base and J by 12 bases, with 24 bases left in between. Per the germline V gene, CDR1 is SGHDN and CDR2 is FVKESK. The CDR3 covers 16 residues.